This TCR beta chain derives from a study of blood T cell repertoires in COVID-19. CDR1 and CDR2 (germline): WSHSY, SAAADI. The CDR3 spans 13 residues. Trimming cost V 0 bases and J 9 bases, with 11 bases left between them. Using immunoSEQ multiplex PCR, the repertoire was profiled, and TCRdb retains in-frame clones only, with some absent. Here the sample spans over 25,000 clones, around 87% being singletons. The material sequenced was peripheral blood. The V call is TRBV10-2, the J call TRBJ1-2; no definite D call. This clonotype originated in a human donor in a cohort sampled during active COVID-19. The donor label of this sample is uncertain. The DNA of the CDR3 is TGCGCCAGCAGTGAGTCGAGCTCCTCCCGCTACACCTTC. Translation gives CASSESSSSRYTF.